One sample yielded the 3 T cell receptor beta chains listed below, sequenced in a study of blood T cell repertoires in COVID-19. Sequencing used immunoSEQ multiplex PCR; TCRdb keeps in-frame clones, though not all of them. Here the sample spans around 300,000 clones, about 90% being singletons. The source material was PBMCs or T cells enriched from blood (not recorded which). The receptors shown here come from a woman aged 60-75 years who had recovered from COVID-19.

The CDR3 DNA reads as TGTGCCAGCAGTTACCCGATCAGGGGCGGTGAGCAGTTCTTC. Protein sequence: CASSYPIRGGEQFF. The chain combines TRBV6-5 with TRBJ2-1, with D possibly matching TRBD1 (6 bases). There are 14 residues in the CDR3. Germline loops: CDR1 MNHEY, CDR2 SVGAGI. Trimming pared 2 bases from V and 9 bases from J, leaving 14 bases between.

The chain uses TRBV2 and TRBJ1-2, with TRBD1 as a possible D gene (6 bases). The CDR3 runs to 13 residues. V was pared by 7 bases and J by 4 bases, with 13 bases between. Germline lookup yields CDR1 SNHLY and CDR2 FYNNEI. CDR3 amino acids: CASTYPGVYGYTF. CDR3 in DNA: TGTGCCAGCACCTACCCAGGGGTCTATGGCTACACCTTC.

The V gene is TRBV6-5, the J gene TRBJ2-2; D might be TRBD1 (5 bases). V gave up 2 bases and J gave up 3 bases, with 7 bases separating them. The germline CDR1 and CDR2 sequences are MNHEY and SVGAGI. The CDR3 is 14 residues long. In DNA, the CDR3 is TGTGCCAGCAGTTACAGGGGATACACCGGGGAGCTGTTTTTT. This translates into CASSYRGYTGELFF.